This paragraph covers one T cell receptor (beta chain) sequence. V lost 1 base to trimming and J lost 2 bases, with 9 bases between them. This CDR3 comprises 16 residues. Germline V lookup: CDR1 LNHDA, CDR2 SQIVND (reference sequence). Clones were read by immunoSEQ multiplex PCR, and TCRdb kept only the in-frame ones, dropping some. The table has about 68,000 clones, about 93% seen once. The chain joins TRBV19 to TRBJ2-6; D might be TRBD2 (5 bases). Specimen: PBMCs. This clonotype originated in a middle-aged man with rheumatoid arthritis. The DNA for the CDR3 is TGTGCCAGTAGTATAGGAGAGGGAGCTGGGGCCAACGTCCTGACTTTC. This gives the protein CASSIGEGAGANVLTF.